In this sample, the clone carrying this TCR beta chain turned up a few times. What it binds is unknown. Method: immunoSEQ multiplex PCR; TCRdb's copy keeps in-frame clones and lacks some. The sample records 30,000 to 40,000 clones, roughly 67% being singletons. Ahead of sequencing, the ViraFEST assay grew antigen-specific CD4+ T cells using viral peptide pools. Culture proceeded for about 11 days, and CD4+ T cells were then isolated. Two-dose BNT162b2 or mRNA-1273 vaccination was given to participants. Culturing of under 2.5 million PBMC per well took place with 8.5 to 10 IU/ml IL-2 and approximately 10 ug/ml peptides. Cultures had half their medium replaced with IL-2 medium on days 3 and 7. Trimming cost V 7 bases and J 5 bases, with 9 bases left between them. CDR1 is DFQATT, CDR2 SNEGSKA, per germline (reference sequence). The CDR3 covers 11 residues. The data are from a study of vaccination effects on CD4 cells after COVID-19. Study-level background: It was a median of 72 days after the second dose that post-vaccine samples were obtained. Study-wide points: The study found marked clonal contraction of infection- and vaccine-induced clones late after vaccination.

The rearrangement joins TRBV20-1 to TRBJ2-1; possible D gene TRBD2, 5 bases. The sample here was CD4+ T cells from PBMCs cultured with SARS-CoV-2 spike peptides, taken after COVID-19 vaccination. The receptor comes from a human donor who received a COVID-19 vaccine. CDR3 protein: CSGGQNNEQFF. Here the CDR3 DNA reads TGCAGTGGCGGGCAGAACAATGAGCAGTTCTTC.